The 24 T cell receptor beta chains below come from one sample, sequenced in a study of beta chain features in type 1 diabetes. These receptors are not linked to any known antigen. Study-wide points: Moderate but significant shortening of TCRB CDR3s was recorded in all four CD4+ subsets from Type 1 diabetes patients.

Since all of the isolated RNA was reverse transcribed, expressed TCRB transcripts were what got sequenced. This table comes from immunoSEQ multiplex PCR, and its TCRdb copy is limited to in-frame clones, with some not included. The profile shows about 660,000 clones, roughly an eighth of them singletons. The sequenced sample was naive CD4+ T cells from blood. Receptors were obtained from a young man with type 1 diabetes.

This clone was observed a few times. The chain employs TRBV4-2 and TRBJ1-2; TRBD1 matches 7 bases. V dropped 1 base and J dropped 7; count of bases not matched to a gene: 6. The length of the CDR3 is 14 residues. CDR1 LGHNA and CDR2 YNFKEQ come from the germline V gene. The CDR3 sequence: CASSQGSAGGGYTF. The CDR3 DNA reads TGTGCCAGCAGCCAAGGGTCGGCAGGGGGTGGCTACACCTTC.

This clone was observed a few times. The chain has TRBV30 and TRBJ1-1, with D possibly being TRBD1 (5 bases). Trimming cost V 1 base and J 11 bases, with 14 bases left between them. This CDR3 spans 12 amino acids. CDR1 GTSNPN and CDR2 SVGIG come from the germline V gene (reference sequence). CDR3 coding DNA: TGTGCCTGGAGTGGCGATGCAGGGCGGGCTTTCTTT. This translates into CAWSGDAGRAFF. Full variable domain (missing parts from reference TRBV30 and TRBJ1-1): SQTIHQWPATLVQPVGSPLSLECTVEGTSNPNLYWYRQAAGRGLQLLFYSVGIGQISSEVPQNLSASRPQDRQFILSSKKLLLSDSGFYLCAWSGDAGRAFFGQGTRLTVV.

The rearrangement uses TRBV19 and TRBJ1-5, with 8 bases fitting TRBD1. There are 14 residues in the CDR3. Per the germline V gene, CDR1 is LNHDA and CDR2 is SQIVND (reference sequence). The J segment lost 2 bases and the V segment lost 5 bases, leaving 2 bases of the junction unmatched. The DNA of the CDR3 is TGTGCCAGTAGTCCGACAGGGGGCAATCAGCCCCAGCATTTT. Translating gives CASSPTGGNQPQHF.

This clone showed up just a few times. A much larger clone differs by one base, so this may be a read error. This sequence joins TRBV11-1 and TRBJ2-3, with D hard to call. Germline CDR1 reads SGHAT; CDR2 reads FQDESV (reference sequence). CDR3 length: 11 residues. V was pared by 1 base and J by 5 bases, with 1 base between. The CDR3 loop reads CASSLEDTQYF. The DNA for the CDR3 is TGTGCCAGCAGCTTAGAAGATACGCAGTATTTT.

The CDR3 reads CASSVYGLSSYNEQFF. The DNA for the CDR3 is TGTGCCAGCAGTGTATACGGACTATCCTCCTACAATGAGCAGTTCTTC. The chain couples TRBV2 to TRBJ2-1; D might be TRBD2 (6 bases). Germline CDR1 and CDR2: SNHLY and FYNNEI. V was clipped by 4 bases and J by 0 bases, with 13 bases between them. This CDR3 spans 16 amino acids.

In this sample, this clone turned up a few times. The chain is built from TRBV28 and TRBJ1-3; D is uncertain. The V and J ends lost 5 bases and 4 bases respectively, with 9 bases between them. Germline V gene lookup returns CDR1 MDHEN and CDR2 SYDVKM. The CDR3 has 13 amino acids. The CDR3 DNA is TGTGCCAGCAGTGCCGAGTTGGGAAACACCATATATTTT. It translates to CASSAELGNTIYF.

The sample holds a few counts of this clone. The chain uses TRBV18 and TRBJ1-2; weak D call: TRBD1 (5 bases). The ends were cut back, 3 bases at V and 4 bases at J, with 15 bases in the middle. Per the germline V gene, CDR1 is KGHSH and CDR2 is LQKENI. CDR3 length: 15 amino acids. CDR3 DNA: TGTGCCAGCTCACCGGACCCGGGGGGGAGCTATGGCTACACCTTC. Its protein product is CASSPDPGGSYGYTF.

This clone was recorded a few times. This sequence joins TRBV29-1 and TRBJ1-2; TRBD1 aligns across 7 bases. Losses at the gene ends were 7 bases for V and 4 bases for J; bases not matched to a gene: 12. The CDR3 totals 14 residues. From germline, CDR1 is SQVTM and CDR2 ANQGSEA. CDR3 coding DNA: TGCAGCGCCTTGGGGCAGGGGGTCCTCTATGGCTACACCTTC. As protein: CSALGQGVLYGYTF.

This clone came up a few times. The genes are TRBV30 and TRBJ1-1; D possibly corresponds to TRBD1 (5 bases). With 5 bases removed from V and 3 bases from J, the gap between germline ends came to 16 bases. From germline, CDR1 is GTSNPN and CDR2 SVGIG (reference sequence). This CDR3 is built from 14 residues. In DNA, the CDR3 is TGTGCCTGGCACACCCAGGGTTTTGACACTGAAGCTTTCTTT. This translates into CAWHTQGFDTEAFF. Supplemented by reference TRBV30 and TRBJ1-1, the full variable domain reads SQTIHQWPATLVQPVGSPLSLECTVEGTSNPNLYWYRQAAGRGLQLLFYSVGIGQISSEVPQNLSASRPQDRQFILSSKKLLLSDSGFYLCAWHTQGFDTEAFFGQGTRLTVV.

This chain connects TRBV30 to TRBJ1-4; D uncertain. V was cut by 4 bases and J by 8 bases, with 17 bases left in between. Per the germline V gene, CDR1 is GTSNPN and CDR2 is SVGIG (reference sequence). The CDR3 is made up of 14 amino acids. The CDR3 DNA is TGTGCCTGGACGCCCCCGACCCTTCGCGAAAAACTGTTTTTT. Its protein product is CAWTPPTLREKLFF.

This chain connects TRBV29-1 to TRBJ1-5; 8 nucleotides match TRBD1. CDR1 is SQVTM and CDR2 is ANQGSEA in the germline V gene. V shed 7 bases, J shed 6 bases, and the junction held 11 bases outside the gene matches. The length of the CDR3 is 14 residues. CDR3 bases: TGCAGCGCTGCCCTGGACAGGGCGGGTCAGCCCCAGCATTTT. Protein sequence: CSAALDRAGQPQHF.

There are a few counts of this clone. This chain links TRBV5-6 with TRBJ2-5; 8 bases are a match to TRBD2. The V gene end was trimmed by 6 bases and the J gene end by 3 bases; junction bases not matched to a gene: 16. Germline CDR1 SGHDT, CDR2 YYEEEE. The CDR3 runs to 17 residues. CDR3 DNA sequence: TGTGCCAGCACCGAAGAGTGGATGGGACTAGGGGAAGAGACCCAGTACTTC. As protein: CASTEEWMGLGEETQYF.

This clone was observed a handful of times. The V call is TRBV28, the J call TRBJ2-7; D is ambiguous. Germline V gene sequence: CDR1 MDHEN, CDR2 SYDVKM. The CDR3 totals 18 residues. Trimming shortened V by 6 bases and J by 2 bases, and 26 bases separated the two germline ends. CDR3 region: CASRPPDAGSEKTYEQYF. The CDR3, as DNA: TGTGCCAGCAGACCCCCTGATGCTGGCAGCGAAAAAACCTACGAGCAGTACTTC.

The chain recombines TRBV5-8 with TRBJ2-3; TRBD2 is a possible D gene (7 bases). This CDR3 has 15 amino acids. Germline CDR1 SGHTS, CDR2 YDEGEE. V was trimmed by 6 bases and J by 1 base, leaving 15 bases between them. CDR3 loop: CASTPGGPGTDTQYF. CDR3 DNA: TGTGCCAGCACCCCCGGGGGGCCAGGCACAGATACGCAGTATTTT.

In this sample, this clone turned up a few times. The chain is built from TRBV29-1 and TRBJ2-2, with 8 nucleotides matching TRBD2. CDR1 is SQVTM and CDR2 is ANQGSEA in the germline V gene. This CDR3 is 15 amino acids long. The V and J ends lost 6 bases and 0 bases, in that order; junction bases with no gene match: 6. The DNA of the CDR3 is TGCAGCGTCGGGGGGGCGACAGCGAACACCGGGGAGCTGTTTTTT. Protein: CSVGGATANTGELFF.

V usage is TRBV7-9 and J usage is TRBJ1-1; D unclear. V gave up 4 bases and J gave up 2 bases, with 11 bases separating them. Germline CDR1 and CDR2: SEHNR and FQNEAQ (reference sequence). The CDR3 runs to 14 residues. CDR3 sequence reads: CASSSVTYNTEAFF. In DNA, the CDR3 is TGTGCCAGCAGCTCGGTGACGTATAACACTGAAGCTTTCTTT. Combining the CDR3 with reference TRBV7-9 and TRBJ1-1 gives the whole variable domain DTGVSQNPRHKITKRGQNVTFRCDPISEHNRLYWYRQTLGQGPEFLTYFQNEAQLEKSRLLSDRFSAERPKGSFSTLEIQRTEQGDSAMYLCASSSVTYNTEAFFGQGTRLTVV.

The chain carries TRBV28 and TRBJ1-1; 7 bases line up with TRBD1. The germline V gene has CDR1 MDHEN and CDR2 SYDVKM. This CDR3 is 18 amino acids long. V shed 6 bases and J 0 bases; nucleotides not matched to a gene: 16. CDR3 amino acids: CASSSNRTPGQLNTEAFF. CDR3 nucleotide sequence: TGTGCCAGCAGCTCAAACAGAACTCCGGGACAGCTGAACACTGAAGCTTTCTTT.

The rearrangement links TRBV29-1 to TRBJ2-7, with D tentatively TRBD1 or TRBD2 (6 bases each). Trimming removed 5 bases from V and 1 base from J, with 15 bases in between. The CDR3 sequence is 14 residues long. CDR1 and CDR2 (germline): SQVTM, ANQGSEA. The CDR3 protein is CSVLTGASSYEQYF. The CDR3 DNA reads TGCAGCGTTCTCACGGGGGCCTCATCCTACGAGCAGTACTTC.

This clone was found a few times. The gene calls are TRBV28 and TRBJ2-3; 9 positions agree with TRBD1. CDR1 is MDHEN, CDR2 SYDVKM, per germline. With V trimmed by 4 bases and J by 8 bases, 10 bases remained unmatched. CDR3 length equals 15 residues. The CDR3 is CASSSVQGARGTQYF. Here the CDR3 DNA reads TGTGCCAGCAGTTCAGTACAGGGGGCGAGGGGTACGCAGTATTTT.

This rearrangement joins TRBV2 to TRBJ1-1; D possibly corresponds to TRBD1 (6 bases). From germline, CDR1 is SNHLY and CDR2 FYNNEI. With 2 bases removed from V and 6 bases from J, the gap between germline ends came to 7 bases. The CDR3 sequence is 12 residues long. The CDR3 here is CASSEQGSEAFF. The CDR3 region has the DNA TGTGCCAGCAGTGAACAGGGGTCTGAAGCTTTCTTT.

A few counts support this clone. V and J are TRBV4-2 and TRBJ2-7; D may be TRBD2 (7 bases). The V gene's germline CDR1 is LGHNA and CDR2 YNFKEQ. V was cut by 3 bases and J by 5 bases, with 17 bases left in between. The length of the CDR3 is 15 residues. The CDR3 reads CASSHPGRGANEQYF. For the CDR3, the DNA is TGTGCCAGCAGCCATCCGGGACGGGGGGCCAACGAGCAGTACTTC.

This clone turned up a few times. This rearrangement joins TRBV6-5 to TRBJ2-3; the D gene is possibly TRBD1 (5 bases). V gave up 5 bases and J gave up 4 bases, with 7 bases separating them. CDR1 and CDR2 from the germline V gene are MNHEY and SVGAGI. This CDR3 has 12 residues. The DNA of the CDR3 is TGTGCCAGCAGTCAGGGTTCAGATACGCAGTATTTT. It yields the protein CASSQGSDTQYF.

This clone has only a few counts. The J gene is TRBJ2-2, the V gene TRBV25-1, with a tentative D call TRBD1 (5 bases). V lost 6 bases and J 4 bases, leaving 9 bases between the germline ends. This CDR3 spans 13 amino acids. In germline, CDR1 is MGHDK, CDR2 SYGVNS. CDR3 nucleotides: TGTGCCAGCAGGGACACCTTCACCGGGGAGCTGTTTTTT. It translates to CASRDTFTGELFF.

The chain links TRBV2 to TRBJ2-2, with D perhaps TRBD1 (6 bases). Germline V CDR1 and CDR2: SNHLY, FYNNEI. The CDR3 extends over 15 amino acids. V lost 10 bases to trimming and J lost 4 bases, with 19 bases between them. The DNA of the CDR3 is TGTGCCACTCGAGGGGAGACAGGCTCCACCGGGGAGCTGTTTTTT. Its translation is CATRGETGSTGELFF.